A selection of T cell receptor beta chains follows, all from one sample in a study of shared clonotypes between healthy human individuals. Measured with immunoSEQ multiplex PCR; TCRdb has only the in-frame clones, and not every one. Found here are about 2,100,000 clones, more than 85% of them singletons; the top ten hold approximately 1.7%. Sequenced: naive CD8+ T cells from PBMCs. Every receptor here comes from a man aged 18 to 29 in good health. Some clones in this sample may be carry-over from other donors' samples. Both conserved end residues are trimmed from each CDR3. Only some rows state a clone size, as once, few, many or a class for expanded clones.

abundance: once
v_gene: TRBV28
CDR3aa: ASRRTGESYEQY

abundance: once
v_gene: TRBV18
CDR3aa: ASSHSGGEGNQPQH

abundance: NA
v_gene: TRBV5-1
CDR3aa: ASSDPGALLADTQY

abundance: NA
v_gene: TRBV28
CDR3aa: ASSSDGYSNQPQH

abundance: NA
v_gene: TRBV13
CDR3aa: ASSESGAREQY

abundance: NA
v_gene: TRBV28
CDR3aa: ASSLWGDRGSEQY

abundance: NA
v_gene: TRBV15
CDR3aa: ATSRVSRALIYEQY

abundance: NA
v_gene: TRBV7-9
CDR3aa: ASSLWGSTYEQY

abundance: NA
v_gene: TRBV4-3
CDR3aa: ASSQGPAGGSYEQY

abundance: NA
v_gene: TRBV28
CDR3aa: ASSASGTPTNEKLF

abundance: NA
v_gene: TRBV29-1
CDR3aa: SVVGLFNEQF

abundance: NA
v_gene: TRBV28
CDR3aa: ASSLAQQGEQY

abundance: once
v_gene: TRBV19
CDR3aa: ASSMISGSYNEQF

abundance: NA
v_gene: TRBV13
CDR3aa: ASSPWQSSTDTQY

abundance: NA
v_gene: TRBV6-1
CDR3aa: ASTADSLKQY

abundance: NA
v_gene: TRBV27
CDR3aa: ASSSLDRRDTQY

abundance: NA
v_gene: TRBV19
CDR3aa: ASSAGQYGYT

abundance: NA
v_gene: TRBV9
CDR3aa: ASSPGGSVAAGELF

abundance: once
v_gene: TRBV4-1
CDR3aa: ASSQDPGVDYGYT

abundance: NA
v_gene: TRBV6-1
CDR3aa: ASSEWVGQGLSYT

abundance: NA
v_gene: TRBV19
CDR3aa: ASSFTRDIVTDTQY